The 23 T cell receptor beta chains presented below share a single source sample, sequenced in a study of OX40 agonist ivuxolimab in advanced cancers. Some clones are missing from TCRdb's copy, which holds only in-frame ones; the method was immunoSEQ multiplex PCR. Of approximately 82,000 clones listed, about 91% were seen once; the top ten hold approximately 0.76%. This specimen consisted of CD4+ or CD8+ T cells sorted from blood, obtained in a trial of the OX40 agonist ivuxolimab. These TCRs come from an adult with an advanced solid tumor such as melanoma, head and neck, liver or kidney cancer.

The chain is built from TRBV29-1 and TRBJ2-7; maybe TRBD1 (5 bases). Trimming cost V 6 bases and J 4 bases, with 19 bases left between them. In germline, CDR1 is SQVTM, CDR2 ANQGSEA. The CDR3 loop spans 14 amino acids. The CDR3 sequence: CSVPGAGKGYEQYF. CDR3 in DNA: TGCAGCGTCCCAGGCGCAGGGAAAGGATACGAGCAGTACTTC.

The genes are TRBV2 and TRBJ2-3; a weak D match, TRBD1 (6 bases). Trimming removed 6 bases from V and 1 base from J, with 14 bases in between. The CDR3 totals 15 residues. The germline CDR1 and CDR2 sequences are SNHLY and FYNNEI. In DNA, the CDR3 is TGTGCCAGCAGCAAACAGGCAGGGGGCACAGATACGCAGTATTTT. Residues: CASSKQAGGTDTQYF.

This clone was found once. The V call is TRBV5-1, the J call TRBJ2-3; perhaps TRBD2 as D (6 bases). Between the trimmed V and J ends, which lost 3 bases and 1 base, there was a span of 9 bases. CDR1 SGHRS and CDR2 YFSETQ come from the germline V gene. CDR3 length: 14 amino acids. The CDR3 DNA follows: TGCGCCAGCAGCTCCCCGGGGGGCACAGATACGCAGTATTTT. Residues: CASSSPGGTDTQYF.

The gene calls are TRBV7-2 and TRBJ2-7; weak D call: TRBD1 (6 bases). V was shortened by 8 bases and J by 3 bases, with 17 bases between the two germline ends. The CDR3 has 14 residues. Germline assignment: CDR1 SGHTA and CDR2 FQGNSA. Here the CDR3 DNA reads TGTGCCAGCTCCGACAGGACGCGGATCTACGAGCAGTACTTC. Translation gives CASSDRTRIYEQYF.

This clone was found once. The chain combines TRBV5-4 with TRBJ2-1; the match to TRBD1 covers 10 bases. Trimming at V came to 1 base and at J to 8 bases, leaving 9 bases not matched to a gene. Germline values: CDR1 SGHNT, CDR2 YYREEE (reference sequence). The CDR3 extends over 16 amino acids. CDR3 nucleotide sequence: TGTGCCAGCAGCTTGAGCATGGACAGGGGGGTCCATGAGCAGTTCTTC. It yields the protein CASSLSMDRGVHEQFF.

The chain uses TRBV6-6 and TRBJ1-4; possibly TRBD1 for D (6 bases). CDR1 and CDR2 from the germline V gene are MNHNY and SVGAGI (reference sequence). The CDR3 has 16 residues. Trimming pared 6 bases from V and 0 bases from J, leaving 14 bases between. The CDR3 protein is CASRLTGSATNEKLFF. The CDR3 nucleotides are TGTGCCAGCAGACTGACAGGTTCCGCAACTAATGAAAAACTGTTTTTT.

The chain is built from TRBV2 and TRBJ2-4, with D perhaps TRBD2 (6 bases). CDR3 length: 15 residues. V lost 3 bases and J 7 bases, leaving 16 bases between the germline ends. CDR1 is SNHLY, CDR2 FYNNEI, per germline. The CDR3: CASSEQYSGVNIQYF. CDR3 in DNA: TGTGCCAGCAGTGAGCAATACTCGGGGGTTAACATTCAGTACTTC.

The chain has TRBV28 and TRBJ1-4; D not resolved. The V gene's germline CDR1 is MDHEN and CDR2 SYDVKM. Trimming cost V 2 bases and J 14 bases, with 12 bases left between them. There are 12 residues in the CDR3. CDR3 loop: CASSLKSLGLFF. CDR3 DNA sequence: TGTGCCAGCAGTTTAAAGTCTCTAGGTCTGTTTTTT.

This clone has just one count. The J gene is TRBJ2-2, the V gene TRBV9; 8 nucleotides align to TRBD2. V lost 4 bases, J lost 0 bases, and 2 bases stayed unmatched. CDR3 length equals 15 residues. The germline V gene encodes CDR1 SGDLS and CDR2 YYNGEE. The CDR3 protein is CASSQGLANTGELFF. The CDR3 DNA is TGTGCCAGCAGCCAGGGACTAGCGAACACCGGGGAGCTGTTTTTT.

The chain couples TRBV19 to TRBJ2-7; tentative D call: TRBD1 (7 bases). Germline V lookup: CDR1 LNHDA, CDR2 SQIVND (reference sequence). Trimming pared 3 bases from V and 0 bases from J, leaving 21 bases between. The CDR3 is 18 residues long. The CDR3 spells CASSILSSGGPNSYEQYF. DNA for the CDR3: TGTGCCAGTAGTATCCTATCGTCAGGGGGGCCTAACTCCTACGAGCAGTACTTC. The full variable domain, its missing parts supplied by reference TRBV19 and TRBJ2-7, is DGGITQSPKYLFRKEGQNVTLSCEQNLNHDAMYWYRQDPGQGLRLIYYSQIVNDFQKGDIAEGYSVSREKKESFPLTVTSAQKNPTAFYLCASSILSSGGPNSYEQYFGPGTRLTVT.

This chain uses TRBV5-1 with TRBJ1-2; D is perhaps TRBD1 (6 bases). Trimming shortened V by 0 bases and J by 6 bases, and 18 bases separated the two germline ends. The length of the CDR3 is 16 residues. Germline V gene data show CDR1 as SGHRS and CDR2 as YFSETQ. As DNA, the CDR3 is TGCGCCAGCAGCTTGGAGGGGGGGCTCCGCGTTAATGGCTACACCTTC. It translates to CASSLEGGLRVNGYTF.

V usage is TRBV28 and J usage is TRBJ2-3; a weak D match, TRBD2 (6 bases). The CDR3 contains 17 residues. CDR1 and CDR2 (germline): MDHEN, SYDVKM. Trimming took 4 bases from V and 0 from J, leaving 17 bases between them. The CDR3 sequence: CASSSPSKRASTDTQYF. CDR3 coding DNA: TGTGCCAGCAGTTCGCCAAGCAAGCGGGCCAGCACAGATACGCAGTATTTT.

The CDR3 is CASSSPLAGSTDTQYF. The CDR3 region has the DNA TGTGCCAGCAGTTCCCCCCTAGCGGGTAGCACAGATACGCAGTATTTT. This sequence joins TRBV28 and TRBJ2-3; 8 nucleotides agree with TRBD2. The CDR3 sequence is 16 residues long. The junction had 6 bases not matched to a gene; V was cut back by 4 bases and J by 0 bases. CDR1 is MDHEN, CDR2 SYDVKM, per germline.

The chain is built from TRBV11-2 and TRBJ2-3; D might be TRBD2 (5 bases). Germline assignment: CDR1 SGHAT and CDR2 FQNNGV. Trimming cost V 7 bases and J 4 bases, with 12 bases left between them. CDR3 length: 13 residues. CDR3 sequence reads: CASTPGNADTQYF. CDR3 nucleotides: TGTGCCAGCACCCCCGGGAACGCAGATACGCAGTATTTT.

The rearrangement links TRBV28 to TRBJ2-3, with no clear D. This CDR3 region has 14 residues. Germline V gene sequence: CDR1 MDHEN, CDR2 SYDVKM. V gave up 5 bases and J gave up 2 bases, with 11 bases separating them. The CDR3 here is CASSTPTYTDTQYF. DNA of the CDR3: TGTGCCAGCAGTACCCCAACCTACACAGATACGCAGTATTTT.

The rearrangement links TRBV6-6 to TRBJ2-3, with 11 bases fitting TRBD1. The CDR3 has 15 amino acids. The ends lost 5 bases at V and 4 bases at J; junction bases unmatched: 5. Looked up from germline, CDR1 is MNHNY and CDR2 is SVGAGI (reference sequence). CDR3 region: CASSIPGQGADTQYF. As DNA, the CDR3 is TGTGCCAGCAGTATTCCGGGACAGGGGGCAGATACGCAGTATTTT.

The chain joins TRBV29-1 to TRBJ1-2, with a possible D match to TRBD1 (6 bases). This CDR3 comprises 12 residues. CDR1 and CDR2 (germline): SQVTM, ANQGSEA. Trimming removed 4 bases from V and 4 bases from J, with 10 bases in between. The CDR3 DNA reads TGCAGCGTTGGGACAGAGGCCTATGGCTACACCTTC. It specifies CSVGTEAYGYTF.

The CDR3, as DNA: TGTGCCATCAGGGCGTTGGGCCCGAACACCGGGGAGCTGTTTTTT. Translated: CAIRALGPNTGELFF. The chain is built from TRBV10-3 and TRBJ2-2, with D unclear. CDR3 length: 15 residues. Germline CDR1 reads ENHRY; CDR2 reads SYGVKD. V lost 6 bases and J lost 0, with 11 bases in between.

With respect to this clone: A much bigger clone sits one base away, suggesting this may be a read error. Other DNA sequences from this sample encode an identical CDR3 as well. This CDR3 reads CASSLSGRVGFF. CDR3 nucleotides: TGTGCCAGCAGTTTATCGGGAAGGGTTGGATTCTTC. The V gene is TRBV28, the J gene TRBJ2-1; D might be TRBD2 (5 bases). CDR3 size: 12 residues. Germline lookup yields CDR1 MDHEN and CDR2 SYDVKM. V dropped 1 base and J dropped 16 bases, with 14 bases sitting between them.

This chain connects TRBV7-3 to TRBJ1-1; no firm D call. Germline V gene data show CDR1 as SGHTA and CDR2 as FQGTGA. This CDR3 comprises 13 residues. The germline V and J ends were trimmed by 8 bases and 0 bases, with 10 bases remaining between them. Here the CDR3 DNA reads TGTGCCAGCGCCAGTCTCGTGAACACTGAAGCTTTCTTT. Protein product: CASASLVNTEAFF.

This clone has only one observation. V and J are TRBV6-5 and TRBJ2-7; tentatively, D is TRBD1 (6 bases). V was clipped by 2 bases and J by 0 bases, with 14 bases between them. The CDR3 loop spans 16 amino acids. The V gene's germline CDR1 is MNHEY and CDR2 SVGAGI. The CDR3 loop is CASSYVRGRNSYEQYF. The CDR3 DNA is TGTGCCAGCAGTTACGTGAGGGGGAGAAACTCCTACGAGCAGTACTTC.

The V gene is TRBV5-1, the J gene TRBJ1-3; D may be TRBD1 (5 bases). This CDR3 is 15 amino acids long. The germline CDR1 and CDR2 sequences are SGHRS and YFSETQ. Trimming removed 0 bases at V and 1 base at J, with 8 bases between. CDR3 in amino acids: CASSLGDPSGNTIYF. The CDR3 DNA sequence: TGCGCCAGCAGCTTGGGGGACCCATCTGGAAACACCATATATTTT.

This chain joins TRBV18 and TRBJ2-7; possibly TRBD2 for D (6 bases). CDR1 is KGHSH, CDR2 LQKENI, per germline. The V end was cut by 3 bases, the J end by 2 bases, with 11 bases between. The CDR3 is 14 residues long. CDR3 residues: CASSPSGQTYEQYF. The CDR3 region has the DNA TGTGCCAGCTCACCGAGCGGGCAGACCTACGAGCAGTACTTC.